This entry lists 24 T cell receptor beta chains sequenced from one sample in a study of T-cell memory formation after mild COVID-19. MiXCR, run by TCRdb on the 5' RACE reads, gives a single entry per CDR3 protein. This table has fewer than 500,000 distinct CDR3 sequences, around 25% appearing once. The sample consisted of PBMCs or a T cell subset sorted from them (not recorded which). The origin of the receptors is an adult woman who had mild COVID-19 (a few samples of this study predate the infection). Cell type and time point are not known.

J is TRBJ2-1 and V is TRBV5-1; D unclear. There are 16 residues in the CDR3. Trimming left V 0 bases short and J 1 base short, with 11 bases between. Germline CDR1 and CDR2: SGHRS and YFSETQ. CDR3 protein: CASSLGVQGSYNEQFF. DNA for the CDR3: TGCGCCAGCAGCTTGGGGGTGCAAGGGTCCTACAATGAGCAGTTCTTC.

The chain is built from TRBV6-5 and TRBJ2-1; TRBD2 is a possible D gene (5 bases). This CDR3 region has 12 residues. Trimming removed 2 bases at V and 11 bases at J, with 10 bases between. From germline, CDR1 is MNHEY and CDR2 SVGAGI. DNA for the CDR3: TGTGCCAGCAGTTACCAAACCGGGAAGCAGTTCTTC. It specifies CASSYQTGKQFF.

V usage is TRBV5-3 and J usage is TRBJ2-5; D is perhaps TRBD2 (6 bases). TRBV5-3 is an ORF, with its function uncertain. Trimming cost V 4 bases and J 0 bases, with 13 bases left between them. The CDR3 is 15 amino acids. The CDR3 DNA reads as TGTGCCAGAAGCCCCCCCGGGACTTACCAAGAGACCCAGTACTTC. Encoded protein: CARSPPGTYQETQYF.

The table lists this clonotype with a few counts. The genes are TRBV7-2 and TRBJ2-2; D is perhaps TRBD1 (6 bases). CDR3 length: 14 amino acids. CDR1 SGHTA and CDR2 FQGNSA come from the germline V gene. With 7 bases removed from V and 8 bases from J, the gap between germline ends came to 17 bases. The CDR3 here is CASMPGQTHGELFF. In DNA form, the CDR3 reads TGTGCCAGCATGCCCGGACAGACCCATGGGGAGCTGTTTTTT.

The rearrangement joins TRBV3-1 to TRBJ2-7, with D perhaps TRBD2 (5 bases). This CDR3 is 14 amino acids long. With 4 bases removed from V and 4 bases from J, the gap between germline ends came to 14 bases. The germline gives CDR1 LGHDT, CDR2 YNNKEL (reference sequence). CDR3 sequence: CASSLGRTGYEQYF. The CDR3 nucleotides read TGTGCCAGCAGCCTTGGGCGGACTGGATACGAGCAGTACTTC.

This clonotype was counted a few times. V gene TRBV4-2 combines with J gene TRBJ2-3; tentatively, D is TRBD1 or TRBD2 (6 bases each). The CDR3 length is 15 residues. Germline assignment: CDR1 LGHNA and CDR2 YNFKEQ. V shed 2 bases and J shed 3 bases, with 12 bases lying between them. CDR3 sequence: CASSQRRGETDTQYF. As DNA, the CDR3 is TGTGCCAGCAGCCAAAGGAGGGGGGAGACAGATACGCAGTATTTT.

This clonotype appeared a few times. The gene calls are TRBV20-1 and TRBJ1-4; D is unresolved. V was shortened by 2 bases and J by 4 bases, with 11 bases between the two germline ends. This CDR3 has 14 amino acids. The germline gives CDR1 DFQATT, CDR2 SNEGSKA (reference sequence). For the CDR3, the DNA is TGCAGTGCTAGAAAGGCAGATTATAATGAAAAACTGTTTTTT. Protein sequence: CSARKADYNEKLFF.

The V gene is TRBV12-3 or TRBV12-4, the J gene TRBJ2-1, with 12 bases lining up with TRBD2. J was trimmed by 0 bases and V by 5 bases; bases with no gene match: 14. The CDR3 consists of 20 residues. In DNA, the CDR3 is TGTGCCAGCAGTGCCTCTAGCGCTAGCGGGGGGGCCAGCTCCTACAATGAGCAGTTCTTC. Translating it yields CASSASSASGGASSYNEQFF.

V is TRBV30 and J is TRBJ2-6, with 9 nucleotides matching TRBD1. V was pared by 5 bases and J by 4 bases, with 3 bases of the junction left unmatched. From germline, CDR1 is GTSNPN and CDR2 SVGIG (reference sequence). This CDR3 region has 14 residues. CDR3 nucleotide sequence: TGTGCCTGGCACAGGGGGCAAGGGGCCAACGTCCTGACTTTC. Translating gives CAWHRGQGANVLTF.

The chain carries TRBV7-9 and TRBJ2-7, with a possible D match to TRBD1 (6 bases). V was trimmed by 0 bases and J by 7 bases, leaving 19 bases between them. The CDR3 sequence is 16 residues long. Germline V gene lookup returns CDR1 SEHNR and CDR2 FQNEAQ (reference sequence). The CDR3 nucleotides read TGTGCCAGCAGCTTAGCGCGGACAGCCCGTTCGGAGGAGCAGTACTTC. Translating it yields CASSLARTARSEEQYF.

V and J are TRBV29-1 and TRBJ2-7, with D perhaps matching TRBD1 (6 bases). The CDR3 extends over 12 amino acids. Germline V lookup: CDR1 SQVTM, CDR2 ANQGSEA. The germline V and J ends were trimmed by 6 bases and 5 bases, with 14 bases remaining between them. As DNA, the CDR3 is TGCAGCGTACGACAGGTGGCCGACGAGCAGTACTTC. It encodes CSVRQVADEQYF.

The table lists this clonotype with a few counts. The rearrangement uses TRBV7-9 and TRBJ2-1; D is undetermined. Trimming left V 1 base short and J 4 bases short, with 11 bases between. Germline V CDR1 and CDR2: SEHNR, FQNEAQ (reference sequence). The CDR3 totals 15 residues. This CDR3 reads CASSLGSHSYNEQFF. Written as DNA, the CDR3 is TGTGCCAGCAGCTTAGGATCACACTCATACAATGAGCAGTTCTTC.

This rearrangement joins TRBV18 to TRBJ2-7; 9 bases are shared with TRBD1. Germline CDR1 is KGHSH and CDR2 is LQKENI. Losses at the gene ends were 2 bases for V and 2 bases for J; bases not matched to a gene: 7. The CDR3 has 16 residues. The CDR3 loop reads CASSPKGWTGAYEQYF. CDR3 in DNA: TGTGCCAGCTCACCAAAGGGATGGACAGGGGCCTACGAGCAGTACTTC.

A few counts support this clonotype. This chain links TRBV5-1 with TRBJ1-1, with D unresolved. There are 15 residues in the CDR3. The V end lost 4 bases, the J end lost 1 base, and 14 bases lay between the germline ends. CDR1 and CDR2 (germline): SGHRS, YFSETQ. The CDR3 DNA reads as TGCGCCAGCAGCCGTGGGGAGACCGCGAACACTGAAGCTTTCTTT. It encodes CASSRGETANTEAFF.

This clonotype occurred a few times. The DNA of the CDR3 is TGCAGTGCTAGAGTCCCAGGGGCACAAGAGACCCAGTACTTC. This sequence encodes CSARVPGAQETQYF. The chain employs TRBV20-1 and TRBJ2-5; possibly TRBD1 for D (6 bases). Trimming took off 1 base at V and 2 bases at J, with 11 bases between the two ends. CDR1 and CDR2 from the germline V gene are DFQATT and SNEGSKA (reference sequence). The CDR3 has 14 amino acids.

This clonotype was seen a few times. The V gene is TRBV28, the J gene TRBJ2-6; D unclear. The V end lost 1 base, the J end lost 0 bases, and 7 bases lay between the germline ends. The germline V gene has CDR1 MDHEN and CDR2 SYDVKM. This CDR3 is 16 amino acids long. The CDR3 DNA is TGTGCCAGCAGTTTATCCCCGGGCTCTGGGGCCAACGTCCTGACTTTC. Translation: CASSLSPGSGANVLTF.

This clonotype was seen a few times. V is TRBV30 and J is TRBJ1-1, with a possible D match to TRBD1 (5 bases). Looked up from germline, CDR1 is GTSNPN and CDR2 is SVGIG (reference sequence). V was shortened by 2 bases and J by 4 bases, with 8 bases between the two germline ends. The CDR3 runs 12 residues. The CDR3 DNA follows: TGTGCCTGGAGTCAGGGTTTCACTGAAGCTTTCTTT. The encoded protein is CAWSQGFTEAFF.

The chain couples TRBV7-2 to TRBJ2-3, with D hard to call. Germline V lookup: CDR1 SGHTA, CDR2 FQGNSA. This CDR3 has 15 residues. Trimming took off 4 bases at V and 1 base at J, with 12 bases between the two ends. In DNA form, the CDR3 reads TGTGCCAGCAGCTCGCCGGGCCGCCGCACAGATACGCAGTATTTT. It is translated as CASSSPGRRTDTQYF. The full variable domain, completed using reference TRBV7-2 and TRBJ2-3, is GAGVSQSPSNKVTEKGKDVELRCDPISGHTALYWYRQSLGQGLEFLIYFQGNSAPDKSGLPSDRFSAERTGGSVSTLTIQRTQQEDSAVYLCASSSPGRRTDTQYFGPGTRLTVL.

This clonotype has only a few counts. This chain links TRBV7-3 with TRBJ2-5; unclear D gene. This CDR3 comprises 15 residues. Germline V gene sequence: CDR1 SGHTA, CDR2 FQGTGA. Trimming cost V 0 bases and J 7 bases, with 15 bases left between them. CDR3 nucleotide sequence: TGTGCCAGCAGCTTAACCCCCAGTCGCCCAGGGACCCAGTACTTC. It specifies CASSLTPSRPGTQYF.

This clonotype was observed a few times. The chain uses TRBV25-1 and TRBJ2-5; D is possibly TRBD1 or TRBD2 (5 bases each). This CDR3 comprises 14 residues. The ends were cut back, 1 base at V and 2 bases at J, with 8 bases in the middle. Germline CDR1 and CDR2: MGHDK and SYGVNS. The DNA of the CDR3 is TGTGCCAGCAGTGAATCTGAGGGGCAAGAGACCCAGTACTTC. Translated: CASSESEGQETQYF.

V and J are TRBV11-1 and TRBJ1-6; 8 bases fit TRBD1. Trimming took 5 bases from V and 10 from J; bases not matched to a gene: 10. CDR3 length: 15 amino acids. Germline V CDR1 and CDR2: SGHAT, FQDESV (reference sequence). The CDR3 loop is CASSVSGGAGSPLHF. DNA of the CDR3: TGTGCCAGCAGCGTTTCAGGGGGCGCCGGGTCACCCCTCCACTTT. The full variable domain, with the rest looked up from reference TRBV11-1 and TRBJ1-6, is EAEVAQSPRYKITEKSQAVAFWCDPISGHATLYWYRQILGQGPELLVQFQDESVVDDSQLPKDRFSAERLKGVDSTLKIQPAELGDSAMYLCASSVSGGAGSPLHFGNGTRLTVT.

The rearrangement uses TRBV7-8 and TRBJ2-5; D is possibly TRBD1 or TRBD2 (6 bases each). The CDR3 has 18 amino acids. Trimming stripped 1 base from V and 3 bases from J, with 21 bases between. Germline CDR1 is SGHVS and CDR2 is FQNEAQ. For the CDR3, the DNA is TGTGCCAGCAGCTTAGACCTCGGGAGTGGGGGCAGGAAAGAGACCCAGTACTTC. Translated: CASSLDLGSGGRKETQYF.

The genes are TRBV18 and TRBJ2-5; D is undetermined. The CDR3 has 13 amino acids. Trimming stripped 1 base from V and 5 bases from J, with 8 bases between. Germline CDR1 and CDR2: KGHSH and LQKENI. The CDR3 protein is CASSPHKRETQYF. The CDR3, as DNA: TGTGCCAGCTCACCACACAAACGGGAGACCCAGTACTTC.

This clonotype was found once. The V and J genes are TRBV6-5 and TRBJ1-1; D call uncertain. The CDR3 contains 15 residues. Germline V CDR1 and CDR2: MNHEY, SVGAGI. V was trimmed by 0 bases and J by 0 bases, leaving 8 bases between them. The CDR3 loop reads CASSYSRLLNTEAFF. The CDR3 nucleotides are TGTGCCAGCAGTTACTCGCGTCTGTTGAACACTGAAGCTTTCTTT.